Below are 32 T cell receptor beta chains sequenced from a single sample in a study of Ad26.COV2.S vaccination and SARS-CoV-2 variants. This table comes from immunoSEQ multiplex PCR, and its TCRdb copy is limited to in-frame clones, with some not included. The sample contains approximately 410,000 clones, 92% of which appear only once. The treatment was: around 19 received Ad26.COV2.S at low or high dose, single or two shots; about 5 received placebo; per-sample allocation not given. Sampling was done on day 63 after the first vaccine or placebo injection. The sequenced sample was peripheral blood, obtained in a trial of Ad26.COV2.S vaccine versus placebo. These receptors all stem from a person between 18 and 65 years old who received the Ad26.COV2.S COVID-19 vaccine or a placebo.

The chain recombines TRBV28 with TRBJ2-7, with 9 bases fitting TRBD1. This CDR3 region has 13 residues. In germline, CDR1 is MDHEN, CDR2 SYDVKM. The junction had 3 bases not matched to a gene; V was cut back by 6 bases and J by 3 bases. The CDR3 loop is CASSGTGIYEQYF. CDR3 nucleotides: TGTGCCAGCAGCGGGACAGGGATCTACGAGCAGTACTTC.

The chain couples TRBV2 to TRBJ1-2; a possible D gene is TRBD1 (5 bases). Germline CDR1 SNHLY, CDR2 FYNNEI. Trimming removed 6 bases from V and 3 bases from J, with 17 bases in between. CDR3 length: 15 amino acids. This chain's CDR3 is CASRGPGGEYYGYTF. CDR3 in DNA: TGTGCCAGCAGGGGGCCCGGGGGGGAATACTATGGCTACACCTTC.

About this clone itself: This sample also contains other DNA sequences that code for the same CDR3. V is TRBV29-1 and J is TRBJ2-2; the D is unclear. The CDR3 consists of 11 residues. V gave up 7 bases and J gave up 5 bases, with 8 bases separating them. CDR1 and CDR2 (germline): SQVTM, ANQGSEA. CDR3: CSAEGTGELFF. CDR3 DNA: TGCAGCGCCGAAGGTACCGGGGAGCTGTTTTTT.

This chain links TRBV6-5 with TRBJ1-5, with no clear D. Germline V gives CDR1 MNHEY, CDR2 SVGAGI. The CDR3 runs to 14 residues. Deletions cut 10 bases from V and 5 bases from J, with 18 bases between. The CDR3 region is CATELSGFDQPQHF. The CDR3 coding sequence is TGTGCCACGGAATTATCGGGTTTTGATCAGCCCCAGCATTTT.

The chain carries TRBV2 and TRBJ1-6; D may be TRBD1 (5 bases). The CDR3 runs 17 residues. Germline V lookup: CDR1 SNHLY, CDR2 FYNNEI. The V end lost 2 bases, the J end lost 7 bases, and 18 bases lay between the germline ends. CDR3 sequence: CASSERGRWQANSPLHF. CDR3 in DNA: TGTGCCAGCAGTGAAAGGGGTCGGTGGCAGGCAAATTCACCCCTCCACTTT.

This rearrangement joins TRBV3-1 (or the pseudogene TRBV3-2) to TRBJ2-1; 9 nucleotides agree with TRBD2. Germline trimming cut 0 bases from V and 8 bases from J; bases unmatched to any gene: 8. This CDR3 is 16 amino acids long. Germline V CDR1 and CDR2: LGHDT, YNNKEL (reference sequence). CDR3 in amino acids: CASSQEPAGGLDEQFF. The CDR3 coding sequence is TGTGCCAGCAGCCAAGAACCAGCGGGGGGTTTAGATGAGCAGTTCTTC.

The CDR3 DNA reads as TGTGCCAGCAGTTTAGCGGTCGCGAACACCGGGGAGCTGTTTTTT. Its translation: CASSLAVANTGELFF. This chain joins TRBV6-5 and TRBJ2-2; TRBD2 might be the D (6 bases). This CDR3 is 15 amino acids long. Trimming stripped 4 bases from V and 0 bases from J, with 9 bases between. The V gene's germline CDR1 is MNHEY and CDR2 SVGAGI.

The CDR3 nucleotides are TGTGCCAGCAGCTTCGGGACCACAGATACGCAGTATTTT. Translated, it gives CASSFGTTDTQYF. The rearrangement uses TRBV7-9 and TRBJ2-3; TRBD1 or TRBD2 may be the D gene (5 bases each). Germline CDR1 SEHNR, CDR2 FQNEAQ (reference sequence). With 3 bases removed from V and 2 bases from J, the gap between germline ends came to 6 bases. CDR3 length: 13 residues.

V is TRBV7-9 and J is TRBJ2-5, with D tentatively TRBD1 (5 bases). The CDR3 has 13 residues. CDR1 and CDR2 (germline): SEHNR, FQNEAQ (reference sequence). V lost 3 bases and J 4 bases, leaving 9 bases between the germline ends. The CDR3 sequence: CASSLVRGETQYF. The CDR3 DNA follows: TGTGCCAGCAGCTTGGTTAGGGGAGAGACCCAGTACTTC.

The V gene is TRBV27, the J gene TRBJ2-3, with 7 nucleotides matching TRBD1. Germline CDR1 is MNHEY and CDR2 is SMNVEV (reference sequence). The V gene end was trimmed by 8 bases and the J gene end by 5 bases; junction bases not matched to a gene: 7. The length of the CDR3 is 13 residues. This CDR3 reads CASSRGPVDTQYF. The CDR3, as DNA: TGTGCCAGCTCGAGGGGGCCTGTAGATACGCAGTATTTT.

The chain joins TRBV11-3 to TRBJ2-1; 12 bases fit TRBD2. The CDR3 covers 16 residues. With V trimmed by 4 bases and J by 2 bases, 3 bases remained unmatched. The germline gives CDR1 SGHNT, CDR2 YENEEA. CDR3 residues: CASSSGLAGAYNEQFF. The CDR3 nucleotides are TGTGCCAGCAGCTCGGGACTAGCGGGTGCCTACAATGAGCAGTTCTTC.

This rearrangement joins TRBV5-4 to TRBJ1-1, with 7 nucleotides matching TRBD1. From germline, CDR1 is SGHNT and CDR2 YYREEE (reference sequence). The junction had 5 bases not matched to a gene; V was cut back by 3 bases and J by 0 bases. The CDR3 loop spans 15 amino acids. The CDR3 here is CASSSRDSLNTEAFF. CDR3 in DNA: TGTGCCAGCAGCTCCCGGGACAGCTTGAACACTGAAGCTTTCTTT.

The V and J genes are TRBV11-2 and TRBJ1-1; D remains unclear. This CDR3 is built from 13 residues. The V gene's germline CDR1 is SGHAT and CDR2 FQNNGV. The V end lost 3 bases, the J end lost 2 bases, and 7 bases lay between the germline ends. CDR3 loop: CASSLRENTEAFF. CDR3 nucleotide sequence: TGTGCCAGCAGCTTGAGGGAAAACACTGAAGCTTTCTTT.

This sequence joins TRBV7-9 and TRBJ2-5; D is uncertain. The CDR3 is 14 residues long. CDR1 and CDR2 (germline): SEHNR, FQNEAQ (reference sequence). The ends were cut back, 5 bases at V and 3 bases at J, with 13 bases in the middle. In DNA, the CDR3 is TGTGCCAGCAGCCAATGGGGTGGTGAAGAGACCCAGTACTTC. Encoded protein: CASSQWGGEETQYF.

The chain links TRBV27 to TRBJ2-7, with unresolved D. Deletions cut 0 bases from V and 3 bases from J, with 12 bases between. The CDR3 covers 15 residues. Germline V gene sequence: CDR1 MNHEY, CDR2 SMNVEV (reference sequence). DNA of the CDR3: TGTGCCAGCAGTTTATCCCCACGCCTAGTCTACGAGCAGTACTTC. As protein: CASSLSPRLVYEQYF.

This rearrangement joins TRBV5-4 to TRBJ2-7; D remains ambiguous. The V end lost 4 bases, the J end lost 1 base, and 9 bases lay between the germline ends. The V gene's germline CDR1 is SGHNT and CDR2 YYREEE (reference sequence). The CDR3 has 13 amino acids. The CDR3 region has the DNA TGTGCCAGCAGCCCCCAACAGTCCTACGAGCAGTACTTC. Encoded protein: CASSPQQSYEQYF.

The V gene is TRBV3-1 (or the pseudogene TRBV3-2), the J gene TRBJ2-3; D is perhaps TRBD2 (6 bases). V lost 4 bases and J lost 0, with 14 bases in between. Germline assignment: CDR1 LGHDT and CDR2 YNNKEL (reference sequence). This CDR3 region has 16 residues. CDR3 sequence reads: CASSRDFRTSTDTQYF. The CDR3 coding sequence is TGTGCCAGCAGCCGGGACTTCCGCACTAGCACAGATACGCAGTATTTT.

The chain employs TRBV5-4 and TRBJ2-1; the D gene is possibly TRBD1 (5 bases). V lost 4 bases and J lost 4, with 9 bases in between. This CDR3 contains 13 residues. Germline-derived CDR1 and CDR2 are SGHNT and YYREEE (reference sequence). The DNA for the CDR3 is TGTGCCAGCAGCCCCGCAGGGTACAATGAGCAGTTCTTC. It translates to CASSPAGYNEQFF.

The CDR3 here is CASSWTSGGAGTDTQYF. As DNA, the CDR3 is TGTGCCAGCAGCTGGACTAGCGGGGGGGCCGGTACAGATACGCAGTATTTT. The rearrangement links TRBV5-5 to TRBJ2-3, with 15 bases that match TRBD2. The CDR3 loop spans 17 amino acids. Germline-derived CDR1 and CDR2 are SGHKS and YYEKEE (reference sequence). J lost 3 bases, V lost 3 bases, and 5 bases had no gene match.

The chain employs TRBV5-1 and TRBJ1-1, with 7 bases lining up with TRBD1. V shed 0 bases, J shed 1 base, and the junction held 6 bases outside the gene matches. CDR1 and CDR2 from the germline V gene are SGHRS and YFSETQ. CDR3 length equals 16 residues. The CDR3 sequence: CASSLVGGTANTEAFF. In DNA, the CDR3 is TGCGCCAGCAGCTTGGTGGGCGGGACAGCGAACACTGAAGCTTTCTTT.

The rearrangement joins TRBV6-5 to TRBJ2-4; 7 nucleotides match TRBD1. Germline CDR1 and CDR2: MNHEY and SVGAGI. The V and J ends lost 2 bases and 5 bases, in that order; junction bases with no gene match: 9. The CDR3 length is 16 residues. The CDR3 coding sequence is TGTGCCAGCAGTTACGAGAGTAGGGGGCGGGAAAACATTCAGTACTTC. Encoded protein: CASSYESRGRENIQYF.

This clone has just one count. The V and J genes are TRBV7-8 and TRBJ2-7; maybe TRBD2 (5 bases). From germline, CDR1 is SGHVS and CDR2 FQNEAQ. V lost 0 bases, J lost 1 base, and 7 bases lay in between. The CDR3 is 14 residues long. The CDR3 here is CASSLAGVSYEQYF. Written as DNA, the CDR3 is TGTGCCAGCAGCTTAGCCGGGGTTTCCTACGAGCAGTACTTC.

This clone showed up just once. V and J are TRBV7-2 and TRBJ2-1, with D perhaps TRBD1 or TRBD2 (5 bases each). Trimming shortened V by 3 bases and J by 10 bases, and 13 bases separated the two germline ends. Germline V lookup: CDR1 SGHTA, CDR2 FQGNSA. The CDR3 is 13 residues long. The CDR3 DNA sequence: TGTGCCAGCAGCTTGGGACCCTCCGACGAGCAGTTCTTC. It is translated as CASSLGPSDEQFF. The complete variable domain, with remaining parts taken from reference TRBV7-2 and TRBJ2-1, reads GAGVSQSPSNKVTEKGKDVELRCDPISGHTALYWYRQSLGQGLEFLIYFQGNSAPDKSGLPSDRFSAERTGGSVSTLTIQRTQQEDSAVYLCASSLGPSDEQFFGPGTRLTVL.

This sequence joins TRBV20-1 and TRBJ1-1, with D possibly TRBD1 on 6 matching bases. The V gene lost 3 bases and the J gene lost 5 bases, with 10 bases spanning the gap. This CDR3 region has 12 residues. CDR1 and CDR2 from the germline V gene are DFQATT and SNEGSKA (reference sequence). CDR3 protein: CSASYRATEAFF. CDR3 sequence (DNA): TGCAGTGCTAGTTACAGGGCGACTGAAGCTTTCTTT.

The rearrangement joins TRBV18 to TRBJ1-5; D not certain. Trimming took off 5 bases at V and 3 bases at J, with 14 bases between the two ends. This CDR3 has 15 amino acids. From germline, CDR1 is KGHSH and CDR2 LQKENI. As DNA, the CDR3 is TGTGCCAGCTCAGTTTCAGCGCGGTTCAATCAGCCCCAGCATTTT. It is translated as CASSVSARFNQPQHF.

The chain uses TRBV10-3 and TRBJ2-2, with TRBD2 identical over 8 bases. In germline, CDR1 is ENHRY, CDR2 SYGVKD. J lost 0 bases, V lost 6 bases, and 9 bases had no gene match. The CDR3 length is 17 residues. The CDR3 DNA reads TGTGCCATCAGCGGGGGGGCAGGGGATACGAACACCGGGGAGCTGTTTTTT. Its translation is CAISGGAGDTNTGELFF.

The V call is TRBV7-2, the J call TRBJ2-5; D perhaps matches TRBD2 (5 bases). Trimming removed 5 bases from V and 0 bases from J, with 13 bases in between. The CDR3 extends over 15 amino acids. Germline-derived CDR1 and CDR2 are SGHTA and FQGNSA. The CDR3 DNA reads TGTGCCAGCAGCCAGAGGGCGACCTACCAAGAGACCCAGTACTTC. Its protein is CASSQRATYQETQYF.

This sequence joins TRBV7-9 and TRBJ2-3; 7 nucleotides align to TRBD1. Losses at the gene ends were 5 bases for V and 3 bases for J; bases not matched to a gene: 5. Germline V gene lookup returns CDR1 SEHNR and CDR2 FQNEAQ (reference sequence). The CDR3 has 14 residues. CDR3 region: CASSMTGQTDTQYF. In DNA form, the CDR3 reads TGTGCCAGCAGCATGACAGGGCAAACAGATACGCAGTATTTT.

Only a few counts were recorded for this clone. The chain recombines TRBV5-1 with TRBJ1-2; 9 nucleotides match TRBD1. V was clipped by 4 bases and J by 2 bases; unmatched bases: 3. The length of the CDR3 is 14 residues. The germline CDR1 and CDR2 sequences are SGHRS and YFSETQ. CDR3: CASSLGQGNYGYTF. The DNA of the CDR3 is TGCGCCAGCAGCCTCGGACAGGGGAACTATGGCTACACCTTC.

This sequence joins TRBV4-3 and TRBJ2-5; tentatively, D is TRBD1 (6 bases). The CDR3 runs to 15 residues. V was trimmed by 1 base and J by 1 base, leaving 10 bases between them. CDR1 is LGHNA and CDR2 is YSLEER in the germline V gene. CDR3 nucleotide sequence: TGCGCCAGCAGCCAAGGTGACAGGCTCCAAGAGACCCAGTACTTC. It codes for CASSQGDRLQETQYF.

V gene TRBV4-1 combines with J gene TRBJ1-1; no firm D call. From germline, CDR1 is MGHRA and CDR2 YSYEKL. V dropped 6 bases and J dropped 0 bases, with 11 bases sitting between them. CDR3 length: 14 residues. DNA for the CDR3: TGCGCCAGCAGGGGAGTAGGTATGAACACTGAAGCTTTCTTT. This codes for CASRGVGMNTEAFF.

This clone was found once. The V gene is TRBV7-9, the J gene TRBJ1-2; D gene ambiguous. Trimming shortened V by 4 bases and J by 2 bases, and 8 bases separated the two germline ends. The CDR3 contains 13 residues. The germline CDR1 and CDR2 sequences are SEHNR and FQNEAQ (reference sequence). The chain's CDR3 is CASSSTSNYGYTF. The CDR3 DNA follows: TGTGCCAGCAGCTCCACCAGCAACTATGGCTACACCTTC.